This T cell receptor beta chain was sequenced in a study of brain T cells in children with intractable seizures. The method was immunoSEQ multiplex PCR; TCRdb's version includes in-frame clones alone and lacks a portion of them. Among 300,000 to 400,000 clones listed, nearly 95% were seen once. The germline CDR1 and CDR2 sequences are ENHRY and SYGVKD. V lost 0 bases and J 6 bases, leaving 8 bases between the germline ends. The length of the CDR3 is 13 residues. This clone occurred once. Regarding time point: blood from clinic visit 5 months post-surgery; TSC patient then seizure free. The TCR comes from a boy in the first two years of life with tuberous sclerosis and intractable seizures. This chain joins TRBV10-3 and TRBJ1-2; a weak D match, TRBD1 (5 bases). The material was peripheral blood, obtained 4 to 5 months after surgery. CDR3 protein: CAISESVTDGYTF. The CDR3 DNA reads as TGTGCCATCAGTGAGTCAGTGACAGATGGCTACACCTTC.